This T cell receptor beta chain was observed in a study of T cells in Graves' hyperthyroidism and ophthalmopathy. Regions amplified from RNA transcripts were the TCR beta CDR3 regions. The TCR CDR3 first-round RT-PCR relied on the HTBI primer set. Using its own MiXCR run on the multiplex PCR reads, TCRdb lists one record per CDR3 protein. This table holds around 350,000 distinct CDR3 sequences, about 13% found once. The table lists this clonotype with many counts. The J segment lost 5 bases and the V segment lost 1 base, leaving 7 bases of the junction unmatched. Germline V lookup: CDR1 DFQATT, CDR2 SNEGSKA (reference sequence). The CDR3 extends over 14 amino acids.

The sequence was obtained from a woman younger than 30 with Graves' hyperthyroidism. The chain is built from TRBV20-1 and TRBJ1-2; TRBD1 agrees at 7 bases. Sequencing used blood. CDR3 region: CSARVRQGFYGYTF. Here the CDR3 DNA reads TGCAGTGCTAGAGTGAGACAGGGATTTTATGGCTACACCTTC.